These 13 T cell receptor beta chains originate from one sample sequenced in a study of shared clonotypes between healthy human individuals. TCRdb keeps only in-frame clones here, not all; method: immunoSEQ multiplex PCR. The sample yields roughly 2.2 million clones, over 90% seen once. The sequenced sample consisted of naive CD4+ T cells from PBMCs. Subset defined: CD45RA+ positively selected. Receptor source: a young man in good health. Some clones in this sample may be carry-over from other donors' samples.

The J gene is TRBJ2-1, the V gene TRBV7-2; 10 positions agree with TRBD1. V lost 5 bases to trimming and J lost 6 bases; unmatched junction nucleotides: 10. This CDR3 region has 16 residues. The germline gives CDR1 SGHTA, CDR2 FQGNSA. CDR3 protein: CASSRGRGQGSNEQFF. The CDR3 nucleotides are TGTGCCAGCAGCCGGGGCCGGGGACAGGGGTCCAATGAGCAGTTCTTC.

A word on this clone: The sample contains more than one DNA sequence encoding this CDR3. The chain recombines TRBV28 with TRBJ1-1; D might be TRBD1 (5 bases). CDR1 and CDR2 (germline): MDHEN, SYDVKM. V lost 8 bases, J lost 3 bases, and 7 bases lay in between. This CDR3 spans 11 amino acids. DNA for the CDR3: TGTGCCAGCGGGGGTTACACTGAAGCTTTCTTT. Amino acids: CASGGYTEAFF.

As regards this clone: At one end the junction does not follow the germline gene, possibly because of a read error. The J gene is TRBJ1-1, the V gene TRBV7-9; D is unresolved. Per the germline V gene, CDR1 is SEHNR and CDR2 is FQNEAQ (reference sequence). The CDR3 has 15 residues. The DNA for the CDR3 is TGTGCCAGCAGCTTATTTCGTCCATCGAACGCTGAAGCTTTCTTT. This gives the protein CASSLFRPSNAEAFF.

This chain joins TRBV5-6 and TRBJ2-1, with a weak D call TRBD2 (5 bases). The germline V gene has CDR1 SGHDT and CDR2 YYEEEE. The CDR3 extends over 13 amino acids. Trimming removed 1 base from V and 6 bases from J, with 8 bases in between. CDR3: CASSLWAGNEQFF. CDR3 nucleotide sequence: TGTGCCAGCAGCTTGTGGGCGGGCAATGAGCAGTTCTTC.

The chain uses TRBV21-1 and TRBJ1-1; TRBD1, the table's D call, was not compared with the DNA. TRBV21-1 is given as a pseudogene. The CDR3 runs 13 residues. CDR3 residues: CASSKVGVGEAFF. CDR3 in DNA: TGTGCCAGCAGCAAAGTAGGGGTTGGTGAAGCTTTCTTT.

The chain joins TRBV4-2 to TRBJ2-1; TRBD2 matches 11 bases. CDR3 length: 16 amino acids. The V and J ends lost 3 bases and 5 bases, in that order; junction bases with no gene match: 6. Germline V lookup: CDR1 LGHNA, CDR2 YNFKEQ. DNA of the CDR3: TGTGCCAGCAGCCAGGTAACTAGCGGGAGAAACAATGAGCAGTTCTTC. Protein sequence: CASSQVTSGRNNEQFF.

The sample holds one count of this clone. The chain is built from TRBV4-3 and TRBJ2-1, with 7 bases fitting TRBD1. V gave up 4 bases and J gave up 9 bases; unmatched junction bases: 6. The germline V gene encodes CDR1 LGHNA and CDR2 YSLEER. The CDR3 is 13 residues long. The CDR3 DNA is TGCGCCAGCAGCCTTAACAGGGGTGCTGAGCAGTTCTTC. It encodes CASSLNRGAEQFF.

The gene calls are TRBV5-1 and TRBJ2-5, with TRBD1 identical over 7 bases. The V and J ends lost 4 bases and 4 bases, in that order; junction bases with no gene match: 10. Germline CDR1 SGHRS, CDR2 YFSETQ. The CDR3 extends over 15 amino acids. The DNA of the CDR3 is TGCGCCAGCAGCCTGGTAGGGGGCGAAAGAGAGACCCAGTACTTC. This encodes CASSLVGGERETQYF.

DNA for the CDR3: TGTGCCAGCAGCTCCTCTTCATTAGGCTACACCTTC. Translated, it gives CASSSSSLGYTF. The chain joins TRBV6-6 to TRBJ1-2; D gene ambiguous. Germline lookup yields CDR1 MNHNY and CDR2 SVGAGI (reference sequence). CDR3 length: 12 residues. The V gene lost 6 bases and the J gene lost 8 bases, with 13 bases spanning the gap.

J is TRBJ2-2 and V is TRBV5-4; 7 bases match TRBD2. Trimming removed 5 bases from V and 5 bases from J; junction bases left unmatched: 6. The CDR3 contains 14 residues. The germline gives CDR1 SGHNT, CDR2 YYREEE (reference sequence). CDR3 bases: TGTGCCAGCAGATCAGCGGGATCAACCGGGGAGCTGTTTTTT. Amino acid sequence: CASRSAGSTGELFF. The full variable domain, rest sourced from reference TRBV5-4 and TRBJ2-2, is ETGVTQSPTHLIKTRGQQVTLRCSSQSGHNTVSWYQQALGQGPQFIFQYYREEENGRGNFPPRFSGLQFPNYSSELNVNALELDDSALYLCASRSAGSTGELFFGEGSRLTVL.

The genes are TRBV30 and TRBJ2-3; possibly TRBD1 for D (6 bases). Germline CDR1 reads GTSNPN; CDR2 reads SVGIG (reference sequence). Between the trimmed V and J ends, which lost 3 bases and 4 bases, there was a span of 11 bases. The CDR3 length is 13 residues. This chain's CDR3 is CAWSLGQPDTQYF. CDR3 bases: TGTGCCTGGAGCCTCGGACAGCCAGATACGCAGTATTTT.

CDR3: CASSIGSGGKNIQYF. The CDR3 coding sequence is TGTGCCAGTAGTATAGGGTCGGGAGGCAAAAACATTCAGTACTTC. V is TRBV19 and J is TRBJ2-4, with TRBD2 identical over 7 bases. The CDR3 is made up of 15 amino acids. The germline CDR1 and CDR2 sequences are LNHDA and SQIVND (reference sequence). The junction had 3 bases not matched to a gene; V was cut back by 1 base and J by 3 bases.

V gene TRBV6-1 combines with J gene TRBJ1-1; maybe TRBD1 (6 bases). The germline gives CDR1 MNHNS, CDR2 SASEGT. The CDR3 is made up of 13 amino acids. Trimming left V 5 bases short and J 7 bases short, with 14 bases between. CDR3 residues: CASSIKRGGEAFF. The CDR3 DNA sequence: TGTGCCAGCAGTATTAAAAGGGGGGGTGAAGCTTTCTTT.